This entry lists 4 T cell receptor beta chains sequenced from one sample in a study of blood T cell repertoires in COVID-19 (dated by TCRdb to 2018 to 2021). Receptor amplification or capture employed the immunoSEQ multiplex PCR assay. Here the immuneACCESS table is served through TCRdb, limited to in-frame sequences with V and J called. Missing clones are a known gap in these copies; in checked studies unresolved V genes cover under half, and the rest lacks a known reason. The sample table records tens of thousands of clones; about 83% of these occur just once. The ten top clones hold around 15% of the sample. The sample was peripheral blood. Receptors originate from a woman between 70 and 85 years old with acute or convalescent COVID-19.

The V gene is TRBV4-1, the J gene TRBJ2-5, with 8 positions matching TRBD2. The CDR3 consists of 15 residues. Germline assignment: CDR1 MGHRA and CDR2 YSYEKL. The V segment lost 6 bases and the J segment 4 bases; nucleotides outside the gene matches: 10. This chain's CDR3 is CASRRGGTKVETQYF. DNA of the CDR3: TGCGCCAGCAGACGGGGGGGAACCAAAGTAGAGACCCAGTACTTC.

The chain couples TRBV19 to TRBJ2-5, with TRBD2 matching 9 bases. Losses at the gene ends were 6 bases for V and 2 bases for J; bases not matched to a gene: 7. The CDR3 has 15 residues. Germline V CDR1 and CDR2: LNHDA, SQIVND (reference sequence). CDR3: CASRRTSGPQETQYF. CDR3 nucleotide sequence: TGTGCCAGTAGGAGAACTAGCGGGCCTCAAGAGACCCAGTACTTC. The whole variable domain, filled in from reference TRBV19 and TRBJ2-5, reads DGGITQSPKYLFRKEGQNVTLSCEQNLNHDAMYWYRQDPGQGLRLIYYSQIVNDFQKGDIAEGYSVSREKKESFPLTVTSAQKNPTAFYLCASRRTSGPQETQYFGPGTRLLVL.

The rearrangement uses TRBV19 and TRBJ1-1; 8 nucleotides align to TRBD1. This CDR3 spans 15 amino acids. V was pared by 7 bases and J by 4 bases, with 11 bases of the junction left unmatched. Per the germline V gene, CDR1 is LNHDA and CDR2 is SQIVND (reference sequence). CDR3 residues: CASTPLSGGFTEAFF. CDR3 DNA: TGTGCCAGTACCCCTCTCTCAGGGGGCTTCACTGAAGCTTTCTTT.

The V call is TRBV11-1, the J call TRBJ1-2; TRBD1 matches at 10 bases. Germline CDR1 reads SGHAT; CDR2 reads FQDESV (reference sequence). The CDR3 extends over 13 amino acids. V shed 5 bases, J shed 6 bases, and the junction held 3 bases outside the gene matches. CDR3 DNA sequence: TGTGCCAGCAGCCAAGGGACAGGGGATGGCTACACCTTC. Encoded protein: CASSQGTGDGYTF.